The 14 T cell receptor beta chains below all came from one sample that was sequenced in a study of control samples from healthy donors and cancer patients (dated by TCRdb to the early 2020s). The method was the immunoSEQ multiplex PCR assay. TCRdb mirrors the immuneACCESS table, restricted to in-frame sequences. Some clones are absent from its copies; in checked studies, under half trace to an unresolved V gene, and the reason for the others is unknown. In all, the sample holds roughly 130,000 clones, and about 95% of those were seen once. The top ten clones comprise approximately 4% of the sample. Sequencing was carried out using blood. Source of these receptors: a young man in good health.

CDR3: CATKQGARGYSNQPQHF. For the CDR3, the DNA is TGTGCCACCAAGCAGGGGGCGCGGGGTTATAGCAATCAGCCCCAGCATTTT. The gene calls are TRBV15 and TRBJ1-5, with 8 positions matching TRBD1. The CDR3 is 17 residues long. In germline, CDR1 is LNHNV, CDR2 YYDKDF (reference sequence). The V gene end was trimmed by 7 bases and the J gene end by 0 bases; junction bases not matched to a gene: 11.

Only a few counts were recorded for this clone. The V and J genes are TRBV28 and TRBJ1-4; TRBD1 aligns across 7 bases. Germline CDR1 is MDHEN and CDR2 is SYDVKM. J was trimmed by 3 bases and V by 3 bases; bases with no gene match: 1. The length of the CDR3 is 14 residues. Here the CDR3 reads CASSLGQSNEKLFF. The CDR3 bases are TGTGCCAGCAGTTTGGGACAGTCTAATGAAAAACTGTTTTTT.

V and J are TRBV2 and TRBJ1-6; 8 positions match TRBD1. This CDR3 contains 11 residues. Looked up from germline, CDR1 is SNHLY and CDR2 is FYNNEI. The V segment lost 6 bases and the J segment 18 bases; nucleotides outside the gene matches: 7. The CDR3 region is CASRQTGVPHF. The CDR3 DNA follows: TGTGCCAGCAGACAGACAGGGGTTCCCCACTTT.

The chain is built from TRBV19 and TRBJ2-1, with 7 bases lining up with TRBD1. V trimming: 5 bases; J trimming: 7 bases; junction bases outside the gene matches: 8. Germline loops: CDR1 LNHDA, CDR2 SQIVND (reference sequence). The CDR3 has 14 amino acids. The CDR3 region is CASSFRGPVNEQFF. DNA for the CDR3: TGTGCCAGTAGTTTTAGGGGGCCAGTGAATGAGCAGTTCTTC.

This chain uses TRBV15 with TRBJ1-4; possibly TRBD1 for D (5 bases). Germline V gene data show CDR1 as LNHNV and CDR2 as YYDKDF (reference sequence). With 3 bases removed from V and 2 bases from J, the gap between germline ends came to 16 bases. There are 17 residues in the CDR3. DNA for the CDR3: TGTGCCACCAGCAGGATACCCGGGGGAGGGACTAATGAAAAACTGTTTTTT. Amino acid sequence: CATSRIPGGGTNEKLFF.

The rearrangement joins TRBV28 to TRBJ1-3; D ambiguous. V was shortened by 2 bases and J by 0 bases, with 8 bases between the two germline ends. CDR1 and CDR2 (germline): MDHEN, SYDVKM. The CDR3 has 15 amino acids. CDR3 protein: CASSLGRRSGNTIYF. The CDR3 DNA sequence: TGTGCCAGCAGTTTAGGGCGCCGCTCTGGAAACACCATATATTTT.

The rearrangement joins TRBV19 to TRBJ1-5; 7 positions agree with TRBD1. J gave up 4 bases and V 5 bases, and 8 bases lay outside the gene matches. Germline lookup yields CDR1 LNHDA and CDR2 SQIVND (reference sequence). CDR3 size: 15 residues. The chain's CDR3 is CASSLGDRTNQPQHF. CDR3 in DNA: TGTGCCAGTAGTCTTGGGGACAGAACGAATCAGCCCCAGCATTTT.

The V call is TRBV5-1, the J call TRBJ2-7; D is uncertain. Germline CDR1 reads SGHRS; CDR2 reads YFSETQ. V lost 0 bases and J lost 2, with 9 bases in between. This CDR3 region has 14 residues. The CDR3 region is CASSLGETTYEQYF. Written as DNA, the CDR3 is TGCGCCAGCAGCTTGGGGGAAACCACCTACGAGCAGTACTTC. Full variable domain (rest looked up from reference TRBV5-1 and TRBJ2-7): KAGVTQTPRYLIKTRGQQVTLSCSPISGHRSVSWYQQTPGQGLQFLFEYFSETQRNKGNFPGRFSGRQFSNSRSEMNVSTLELGDSALYLCASSLGETTYEQYFGPGTRLTVT.

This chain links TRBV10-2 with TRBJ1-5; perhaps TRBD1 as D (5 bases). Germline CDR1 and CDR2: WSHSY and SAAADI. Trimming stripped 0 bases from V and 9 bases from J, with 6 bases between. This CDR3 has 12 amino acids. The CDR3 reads CASSESQGPQHF. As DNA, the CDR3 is TGCGCCAGCAGTGAGTCCCAGGGGCCCCAGCATTTT.

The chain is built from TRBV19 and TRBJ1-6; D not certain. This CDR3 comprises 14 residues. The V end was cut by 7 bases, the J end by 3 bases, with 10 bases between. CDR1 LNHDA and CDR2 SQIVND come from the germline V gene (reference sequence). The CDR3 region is CASKGQFYNSPLHF. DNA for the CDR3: TGTGCCAGTAAGGGCCAGTTCTATAATTCACCCCTCCACTTT.

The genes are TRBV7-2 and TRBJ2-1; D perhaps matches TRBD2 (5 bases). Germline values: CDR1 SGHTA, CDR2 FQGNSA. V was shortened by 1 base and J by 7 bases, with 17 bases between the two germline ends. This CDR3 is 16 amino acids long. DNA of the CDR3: TGTGCCAGCAGCTTAGTATCGGCTAGCTACAGTAATGAGCAGTTCTTC. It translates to CASSLVSASYSNEQFF. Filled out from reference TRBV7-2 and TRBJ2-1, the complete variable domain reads GAGVSQSPSNKVTEKGKDVELRCDPISGHTALYWYRQSLGQGLEFLIYFQGNSAPDKSGLPSDRFSAERTGGSVSTLTIQRTQQEDSAVYLCASSLVSASYSNEQFFGPGTRLTVL.

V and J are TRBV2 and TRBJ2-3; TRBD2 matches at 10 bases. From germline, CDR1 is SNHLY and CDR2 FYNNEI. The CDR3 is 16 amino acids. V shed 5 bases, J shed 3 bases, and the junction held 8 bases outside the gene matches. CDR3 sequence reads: CASSPKLAGFTDTQYF. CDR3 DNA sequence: TGTGCCAGCAGTCCGAAACTAGCGGGGTTTACAGATACGCAGTATTTT. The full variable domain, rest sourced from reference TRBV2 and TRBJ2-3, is EPEVTQTPSHQVTQMGQEVILRCVPISNHLYFYWYRQILGQKVEFLVSFYNNEISEKSEIFDDQFSVERPDGSNFTLKIRSTKLEDSAMYFCASSPKLAGFTDTQYFGPGTRLTVL.

CDR3 DNA sequence: TGTGCCAGCAGTCCCGTGGCGACCGACGACTCGTTCTACGAGCAGTACTTC. It is translated as CASSPVATDDSFYEQYF. This chain joins TRBV27 and TRBJ2-7; D uncertain. Trimming removed 5 bases from V and 3 bases from J, with 23 bases in between. The CDR3 has 17 amino acids. Germline V gene sequence: CDR1 MNHEY, CDR2 SMNVEV (reference sequence).

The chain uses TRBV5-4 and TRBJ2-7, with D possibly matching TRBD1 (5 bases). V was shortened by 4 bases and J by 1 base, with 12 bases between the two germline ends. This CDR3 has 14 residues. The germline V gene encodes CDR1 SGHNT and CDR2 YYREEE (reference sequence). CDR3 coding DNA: TGTGCCAGCAGCCATGGGGCAGGGTCCTACGAGCAGTACTTC. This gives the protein CASSHGAGSYEQYF.